Sequencing of this T cell receptor beta chain was carried out in a study of cytomegalovirus exposure and HLA in healthy donors. Study-level results: Only CMV serostatus was available as immune exposure information. A few of the chains that were CMV-associated were confirmed in vitro to be specific for CMV antigens.

About this clone: Its target is unknown.

The PCR made use of 60 Vbeta and 13 Jbeta primers. The assay was immunoSEQ multiplex PCR, and TCRdb's table has in-frame clones only and misses some. The sample consists of 35,000 to 50,000 clones, 70% to 80% of them appearing once. Germline V lookup: CDR1 MDHEN, CDR2 SYDVKM. This CDR3 has 16 amino acids. Trimming stripped 6 bases from V and 0 bases from J, with 18 bases between. Sequenced sample: PBMCs. This TCR was sampled from a man aged 30 to 45 in good health and CMV-seronegative. This chain joins TRBV28 and TRBJ2-7; D is undetermined. CDR3 region: CASSSAAVSSSYEQYF. For the CDR3, the DNA is TGTGCCAGCAGCTCCGCGGCAGTCTCTAGCTCCTACGAGCAGTACTTC.